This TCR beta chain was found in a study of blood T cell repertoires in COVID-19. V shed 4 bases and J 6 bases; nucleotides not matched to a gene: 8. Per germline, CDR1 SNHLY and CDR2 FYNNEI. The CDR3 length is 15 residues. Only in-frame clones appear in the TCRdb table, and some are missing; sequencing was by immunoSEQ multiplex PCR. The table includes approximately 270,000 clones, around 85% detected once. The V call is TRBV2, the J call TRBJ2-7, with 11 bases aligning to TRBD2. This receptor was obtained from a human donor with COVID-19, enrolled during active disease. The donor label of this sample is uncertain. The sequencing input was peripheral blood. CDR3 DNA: TGTGCCAGCAGTGTTTTACTAGCGGGAGTGGGCGAGCAGTACTTC. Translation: CASSVLLAGVGEQYF.